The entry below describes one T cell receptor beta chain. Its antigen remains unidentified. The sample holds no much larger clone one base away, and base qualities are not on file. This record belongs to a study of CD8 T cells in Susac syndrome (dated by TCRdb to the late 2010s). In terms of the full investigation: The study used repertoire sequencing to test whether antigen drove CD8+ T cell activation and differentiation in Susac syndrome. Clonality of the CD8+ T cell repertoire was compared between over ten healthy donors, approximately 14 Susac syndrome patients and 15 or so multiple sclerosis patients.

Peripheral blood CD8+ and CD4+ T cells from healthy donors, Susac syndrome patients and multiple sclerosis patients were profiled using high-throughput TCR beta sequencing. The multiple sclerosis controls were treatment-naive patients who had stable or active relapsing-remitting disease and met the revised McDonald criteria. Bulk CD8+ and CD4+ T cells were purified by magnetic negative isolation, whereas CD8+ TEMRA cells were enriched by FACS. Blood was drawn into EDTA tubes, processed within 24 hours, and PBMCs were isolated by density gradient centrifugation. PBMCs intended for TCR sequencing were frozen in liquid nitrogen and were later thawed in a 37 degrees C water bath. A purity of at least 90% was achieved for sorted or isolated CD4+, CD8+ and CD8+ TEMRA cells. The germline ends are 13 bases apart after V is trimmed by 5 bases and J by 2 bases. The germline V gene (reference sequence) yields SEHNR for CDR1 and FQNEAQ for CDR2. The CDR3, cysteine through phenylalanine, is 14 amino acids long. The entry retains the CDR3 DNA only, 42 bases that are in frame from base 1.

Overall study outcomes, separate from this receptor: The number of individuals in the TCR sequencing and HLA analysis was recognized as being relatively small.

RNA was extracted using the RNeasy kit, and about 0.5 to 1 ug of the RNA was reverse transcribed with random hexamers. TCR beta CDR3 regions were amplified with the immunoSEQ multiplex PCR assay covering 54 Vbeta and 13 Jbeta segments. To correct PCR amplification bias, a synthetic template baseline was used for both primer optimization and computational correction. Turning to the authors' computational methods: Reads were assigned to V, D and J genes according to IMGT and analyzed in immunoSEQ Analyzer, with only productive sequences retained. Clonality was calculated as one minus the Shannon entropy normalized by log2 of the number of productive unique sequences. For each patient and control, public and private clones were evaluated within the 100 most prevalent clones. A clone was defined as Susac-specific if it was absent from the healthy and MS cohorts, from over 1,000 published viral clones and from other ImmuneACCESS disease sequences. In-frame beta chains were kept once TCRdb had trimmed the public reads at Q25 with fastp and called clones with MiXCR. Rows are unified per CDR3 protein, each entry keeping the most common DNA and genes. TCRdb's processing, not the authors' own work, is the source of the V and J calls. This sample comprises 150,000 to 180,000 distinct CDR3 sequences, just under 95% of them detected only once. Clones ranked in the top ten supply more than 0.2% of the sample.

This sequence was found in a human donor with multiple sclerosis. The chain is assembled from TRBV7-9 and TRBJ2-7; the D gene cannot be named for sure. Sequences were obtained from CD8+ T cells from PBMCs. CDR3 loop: CASSPITVPYEQYF. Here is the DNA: TGTGCCAGCAGCCCGATTACCGTCCCCTACGAGCAGTACTTC.